This T cell receptor (beta chain) was profiled in a study of blood T cell repertoires in COVID-19. Turning to the study itself: Italy, Spain and the United States were the sources of the convalescent and acute COVID-19 samples. The cDNA or gDNA used as material had been derived from T cells, B-cell-depleted T cells, or PBMCs.

In the source study's methods: Amplification from reference gene primers served as the basis for estimated nucleated cell counts. Method: immunoSEQ multiplex PCR; TCRdb's copy keeps in-frame clones and lacks some. V and J calls and clone size come straight from that table; D and trimming were deduced from the DNA. The table shows 300,000 to 450,000 clones, with around 84% occurring only once. The sequence was obtained from a human donor in a cohort sampled during active COVID-19. Sequenced material: peripheral blood.

The CDR3 DNA reads TGTGCCAGCAGCCAAGCGTCGAGCTCCTATAATTCACCCCTCCACTTT. As protein: CASSQASSSYNSPLHF. The J gene is TRBJ1-6, the V gene TRBV3-1 (or the pseudogene TRBV3-2); D is uncertain. The germline V gene encodes CDR1 LGHDT and CDR2 YNNKEL (reference sequence). The CDR3 length is 16 residues. V lost 1 base to trimming and J lost 0 bases, with 7 bases between them.